The rows below give T cell receptor beta chains drawn from one sample of a study of radiotherapy plus CTLA-4 blockade in lung cancer. Assay used: immunoSEQ multiplex PCR; TCRdb lists only in-frame clones, some missing. This table has tens of thousands of clones, about 75% appearing once. The source was peripheral blood, collected from a patient treated with radiotherapy plus ipilimumab. These receptors were collected from a human donor with non-small cell lung cancer that progressed on radiotherapy plus ipilimumab. CDR3s include the opening cysteine and the closing phenylalanine or tryptophan. D genes are given only for firm matches. Only part of the rows carry a size: once, few, many, or a class if the clone is expanded.

TRBJ2-7 TRBV27 TRBD2 few TGTGCCAGCAGTTCCTTAGCGGGAGGAGGCTACGAGCAGTACTTC CASSSLAGGGYEQYF
TRBJ2-6 TRBV7-8 - - TGTGCCAGCAGCCCCCGCTGGGCCAACGTCCTGACTTTC CASSPRWANVLTF
TRBJ1-3 TRBV14 - once TGTGCCAGCAGCCAAGATGTGGGCTTCTCTGGAAACACCATATATTTT CASSQDVGFSGNTIYF
TRBJ1-5 TRBV4-3 - - TGCGCCAGCAGCCAAGATCATGGCGGCAATCAGCCCCAGCATTTT CASSQDHGGNQPQHF
TRBJ2-1 TRBV12-5 TRBD2 - TGTGCTAGTGGTTTTGGCGGGGGGATCAATGAGCAGTTCTTC CASGFGGGINEQFF
TRBJ1-2 TRBV20-1 - - TGCAGTGCTGAGAAGTTTCCCGACTACACCTTC CSAEKFPDYTF
TRBJ2-1 TRBV2 - once TGTGCCAGCACTCGGACCGACTGGGCGTTCTTC CASTRTDWAFF
TRBJ2-5 TRBV18 TRBD1 - TGTGCCAGCTCACCGCCGGGGGGACAGGGGCCCGGGGGCCAGTACTTC CASSPPGGQGPGGQYF
TRBJ1-4 TRBV19 TRBD1 - TGTGCCAGTAGTCTCACAGGGGTGGATGAAAAACTGTTTTTT CASSLTGVDEKLFF
TRBJ1-1 TRBV6-4 - - TGTGCCAGCAGTGCCACAGCGAACACTGAAGCTTTCTTT CASSATANTEAFF
TRBJ2-1 TRBV5-6 TRBD2 - TGTGCCAGCAGCTCGGGGACTATCTCCGAGCAGTTCTTC CASSSGTISEQFF
TRBJ2-7 TRBV6-5 TRBD1 - TGTGCCAGCAGTTCTCAAAGGACAGGAAGCTTCGAGCAGTACTTC CASSSQRTGSFEQYF
TRBJ2-1 TRBV10-1 TRBD2 - TGCGCCAGGTGGGGGGCCGGACTAGCGGGAGTTAGTTGCAGATTGGATGAGCAGTTCTTC CARWGAGLAGVSCRLDEQFF
TRBJ2-1 TRBV28 - - TGTGCCAGCAGTTTAGCACAGCGAGGGCAGTTCTTC CASSLAQRGQFF
TRBJ2-5 TRBV5-1 - once TGCGCCAGCAGCGCCGAGGCCCAAGAGACCCAGTACTTC CASSAEAQETQYF
TRBJ2-3 TRBV7-3 - - TGTGCCAGCAGCTTAGACGGTGTGACAGATACGCAGTATTTT CASSLDGVTDTQYF
TRBJ2-1 TRBV28 - - TGTGCCAGCAGCCTCCTTACTAGTTGGGATCGAAATGAGCAGTTCTTC CASSLLTSWDRNEQFF
TRBJ1-4 TRBV28 - - TGTGCCAGCAGTTCCCTCCGTGTGGAACTTAATGAAAAACTGTTTTTT CASSSLRVELNEKLFF
TRBJ2-3 TRBV18 - - TGTGCCAGCTCACCCCCGTCCCGGGGAGATACGCAGTATTTT CASSPPSRGDTQYF
TRBJ1-2 TRBV7-9 TRBD1 - TGTGCCAGCAGCTTAGAGACGGGTGGAGGGGGCCGGAGTACCTTC CASSLETGGGGRSTF
TRBJ2-7 TRBV4-2 - - TGTGCCAGCAGCCAAGATAAGGGAGTCTACGAGCAGTACTTC CASSQDKGVYEQYF
TRBJ1-1 TRBV6-5 TRBD1 - TGTGCCAGCAGTTACGACAGGGCAATCACTGAAGCTTTCTTT CASSYDRAITEAFF
TRBJ1-1 TRBV6-7 - - TGTGCCAGCAGTTACTCGGCAAAGGGGGGAGCTTTCTTT CASSYSAKGGAFF
TRBJ2-5 TRBV6-6 - - TGTGCCAGCAGTTACGGCTCCTACCAAGAGACCCAGTACTTC CASSYGSYQETQYF
TRBJ1-2 TRBV28 - - TGTGCCAGCAGTTTATGGGGGGGACAAGGACCTAACTATGGCTACACCTTC CASSLWGGQGPNYGYTF
TRBJ2-7 TRBV2 TRBD2 - TGTGCCAGCAGTGAACCCGGGACTAGCGTCGGAAATAACTACGAGCAGTACTTC CASSEPGTSVGNNYEQYF
TRBJ1-1 TRBV6-1 TRBD1 - TGTGCCAGCAGATATACAGGGGCAGGGACTGAAGCTTTCTTT CASRYTGAGTEAFF
TRBJ2-5 TRBV28 TRBD1 - TGTGCCAGCAGTTTGGGGACAGGGAGAGATGGAGAGACCCAGTACTTC CASSLGTGRDGETQYF
TRBJ1-1 TRBV5-1 - - TGCGCCAGCAGCTTGGGTCGCAGGTTGAACACTGAAGCTTTCTTT CASSLGRRLNTEAFF
TRBJ2-6 TRBV11-2 - - TGTGCCAGCAGCGATCAAGCGCAACAAAGTCGGGCCAACGTCCTGACTTTC CASSDQAQQSRANVLTF
TRBJ1-5 TRBV6-6 TRBD1 - TGTGCCAGCAGTTTTCACCCACAGGGGGCTGAGCAGCCCCAGCATTTT CASSFHPQGAEQPQHF
TRBJ1-2 TRBV4-1 - once TGCGCCAGCAGCCCCTTCTGGGGGGACAACTATGGCTACACCTTC CASSPFWGDNYGYTF
TRBJ1-4 TRBV4-1 TRBD1 few TGCGCCAGCAGCCACTTTAACAGGGGAATAGGAGAAAAACTGTTTTTT CASSHFNRGIGEKLFF
TRBJ2-2 TRBV5-4 - - TGTGCCAGCAGCTCAGGGCTTAGCGCGAACCCCGGGGAGCTGTTTTTT CASSSGLSANPGELFF
TRBJ1-1 TRBV19 - few TGTGCCAGTAGCCCAGGGAACACTGAAGCTTTCTTT CASSPGNTEAFF
TRBJ2-5 TRBV19 - - TGTGCCAGTAGTCTACACGGGACACCTACTCGCCCGCAGACCCAGTACTTC CASSLHGTPTRPQTQYF
TRBJ2-7 TRBV11-2 - - TGTGCCAGCAGCCTGGGACCGCTGGAGCAGTACTTC CASSLGPLEQYF
TRBJ2-5 TRBV6-1 TRBD2 - TGTGCCAGCAGGCGGACTAGCGGCTTTCTAGAGACCCAGTACTTC CASRRTSGFLETQYF
TRBJ1-4 TRBV2 - - TGTGCCAGCAAGGGGGGCGGGAATGAAAAACTGTTTTTT CASKGGGNEKLFF
TRBJ2-5 TRBV4-1 - - TGCGCCAGCAGCCAAGTCATATTTGTTGATCGGACTACCGGTGGGACCCAGTACTTC CASSQVIFVDRTTGGTQYF
TRBJ2-5 TRBV7-2 - - TGTGCCAGCAGCTTTCAAGCTCAAGAGACCCAGTACTTC CASSFQAQETQYF
TRBJ2-1 TRBV27 TRBD2 - TGTGCCAGCAGTTTATCCCGGACTAGCGGGAATGAGCAGTTCTTC CASSLSRTSGNEQFF
TRBJ1-5 TRBV19 - - TGTGCCAGCCATCAGGGAAATCGCAATCAGCCCCAGCATTTT CASHQGNRNQPQHF
TRBJ2-2 TRBV10-1 - - TGCGCCAGCAGTGACGGGCGGGAGCTGTTTTTT CASSDGRELFF
TRBJ2-5 TRBV7-2 TRBD1 few TGTGCCAGCGGATCGACAGGGGCGGGAAAGACCCAGTACTTC CASGSTGAGKTQYF
TRBJ2-7 TRBV2 - - TGTGCCAGCAGACAGGAGCTTTACGAGCAGTACTTC CASRQELYEQYF
TRBJ2-1 TRBV7-9 - once TGTGCCAGCAGCTTATTACTCGGATCCTACAATGAGCAGTTCTTC CASSLLLGSYNEQFF
TRBJ1-1 TRBV19 - - TGTGCCAGTAGTTCATCCCCCTCAGGGACTGAAGCTTTCTTT CASSSSPSGTEAFF
TRBJ2-7 TRBV27 TRBD1 - TGTGCCAGCAGTTTATCTCCTTCCGGACAGGGCGCTGCCTACGAGCAGTACTTC CASSLSPSGQGAAYEQYF
TRBJ2-1 TRBV7-6 TRBD2 - TGTGCCAGCAGCGTTACTAGCGGGATTTACAATGAGCAGTTCTTC CASSVTSGIYNEQFF
TRBJ2-1 TRBV7-9 - few TGTGCCAGCAGCTTAATCCAATACAATGAGCAGTTCTTC CASSLIQYNEQFF